These T cell receptor beta chains were read from a single sample in a study of shared clonotypes between healthy human individuals. TCRdb keeps only in-frame clones here, not all; method: immunoSEQ multiplex PCR. The repertoire holds around 510,000 clones, with about 96% as singletons. The material sequenced was naive CD4+ T cells sorted from blood. The origin of the receptors is a woman under 40 in good health. Each CDR3 is given with its conserved first and last residue. D genes are given only for firm matches. Not every row has a clone size; where given, it reads once, few, many or a size class.

V gene	clone size	D gene	J gene	CDR3 DNA	CDR3 protein
TRBV5-5	-	-	TRBJ2-6	TGTGCCAGCAGCCCCCTCGTCCTCTCTGGGGCCAACGTCCTGACTTTC	CASSPLVLSGANVLTF
TRBV28	-	-	TRBJ2-5	TGTGCCAGCAGCATACCCCCGACAAAAGAGACCCAGTACTTC	CASSIPPTKETQYF
TRBV11-2	-	-	TRBJ2-4	TGTGCCAGCACCCGCAGTGGGGGGCACATTCAGTACTTC	CASTRSGGHIQYF
TRBV28	once	-	TRBJ1-1	TGTGCCAGCAGTTTATCTGTGAACACTGAAGCTTTCTTT	CASSLSVNTEAFF
TRBV11-2	-	TRBD1	TRBJ2-1	TGTGCCAGCAGCCCAAGACAGGGTAATGAGCAGTTCTTC	CASSPRQGNEQFF
TRBV2	-	-	TRBJ2-3	TGTGCCAGAGGACACGGGCGTGAAGATACGCAGTATTTT	CARGHGREDTQYF
TRBV7-8	-	TRBD2	TRBJ2-7	TGTGCCAGCAGCCACAGACTAGCGGAAATCGCCTACGAGCAGTACTTC	CASSHRLAEIAYEQYF
TRBV7-9	once	TRBD1	TRBJ2-7	TGTGCCAGCAGCCTCACTTCGACAGGGGGCTTATACGAGCAGTACTTC	CASSLTSTGGLYEQYF
TRBV5-4	-	TRBD1	TRBJ1-1	TGTGCCAGCAGCCAACCGGACAGGAGCATGAACACTGAAGCTTTCTTT	CASSQPDRSMNTEAFF
TRBV19	few	-	TRBJ1-5	TGTGCCAGTAGTATGGAGGCGGATCAGCCCCAGCATTTT	CASSMEADQPQHF
TRBV28	-	TRBD2	TRBJ2-1	TGTGCCAGCAGTTTATTTAGCGGGAGCTCCTACAATGAGCAGTTCTTC	CASSLFSGSSYNEQFF
TRBV7-9	-	-	TRBJ2-3	TGTGCCAGCGCCAATCAGGGGATGAACACAGATACGCAGTATTTT	CASANQGMNTDTQYF
TRBV5-1	-	TRBD1	TRBJ2-1	TGCGCCAGCAGCTTGGGACAGGGGACTTACAATGAGCAGTTCTTC	CASSLGQGTYNEQFF
TRBV5-6	-	-	TRBJ2-5	TGTGCCAGCAGCTTGGCCGAGCCTGGAGAGACCCAGTACTTC	CASSLAEPGETQYF
TRBV11-2	-	-	TRBJ2-5	TGTGCCAGCAGCTTAGATCTGGAGACCCAGTACTTC	CASSLDLETQYF
TRBV9	-	-	TRBJ2-2	TGTGCCAGCAGCGGCCGGGACTCGAACACCGGGGAGCTGTTTTTT	CASSGRDSNTGELFF
TRBV28	-	TRBD1	TRBJ2-5	TGTGCCAGCAGCCCCTATGGACAGGGTAAAGAGACCCAGTACTTC	CASSPYGQGKETQYF
TRBV6-5	few	-	TRBJ2-2	TGTGCCAGCAGTTACTCGATACGAGCTGCCGGGGAGCTGTTTTTT	CASSYSIRAAGELFF
TRBV25-1	-	-	TRBJ2-3	TGTGCCAGCAAGACAAGGGGCGATACGCAGTATTTT	CASKTRGDTQYF
TRBV19	-	-	TRBJ1-5	TGTGCCAGTAGCCCGACAGAACCCAATCAGCCCCAGCATTTT	CASSPTEPNQPQHF
TRBV4-1	-	-	TRBJ2-7	TGCGCCAGCAGCCAAGTGGGAACCTACGAGCAGTACTTC	CASSQVGTYEQYF
TRBV27	-	-	TRBJ2-7	TGTGCCAGCAGAGAACTGGGCGCCCTAACCTACGAGCAGTACTTC	CASRELGALTYEQYF
TRBV18	-	-	TRBJ2-5	TGTGCCAGCTCACCAACGAGACAGGAGGCGACCCAGTACTTC	CASSPTRQEATQYF
TRBV9	once	TRBD2	TRBJ2-3	TGTGCCAGCAGCGTAGTAGCGGGTAGCACAGATACGCAGTATTTT	CASSVVAGSTDTQYF
TRBV5-1	-	-	TRBJ2-1	TGCGCCAGCAGCTTGGACAGGGCTTACAATGAGCAGTTCTTC	CASSLDRAYNEQFF
TRBV9	-	-	TRBJ2-3	TGTGCCAGCAGCACCCCTAAGAGAGGAGAACACCCAGATACGCAGTATTTT	CASSTPKRGEHPDTQYF
TRBV28	-	-	TRBJ1-2	TGTGCCAGCAGTTCCCATGACAGGAACTATGGCTACACCTTC	CASSSHDRNYGYTF
TRBV10-3	-	-	TRBJ2-7	TGTGCCATCAGTGAGTCGGGCCGGGAGATACCCTACGAGCAGTACTTC	CAISESGREIPYEQYF
TRBV5-5	-	-	TRBJ2-5	TGTGCCAGCAGCTCTCCAGAGACCCAGTACTTC	CASSSPETQYF
TRBV5-1	-	-	TRBJ1-4	TGCGCCAGCAGCTTGGACCTAGGGGGTGAAAAACTGTTTTTT	CASSLDLGGEKLFF
TRBV5-1	once	TRBD2	TRBJ2-3	TGCGCCAGCAGCTTGCTTCCCCTAGCGGGAAACACAGATACGCAGTATTTT	CASSLLPLAGNTDTQYF
TRBV5-1	-	-	TRBJ2-3	TGCGCCAGCAGCTTGGGACTCGTCACAGATACGCAGTATTTT	CASSLGLVTDTQYF
TRBV28	-	-	TRBJ1-2	TGTGCCAGCAGTTTATCGGCCGCTGTGGGGGGCTACACCTTC	CASSLSAAVGGYTF
TRBV11-2	-	-	TRBJ2-1	TGTGCCAGCAGCCTGGGGCTCAGGGGAAATGAGCAGTTCTTC	CASSLGLRGNEQFF
TRBV5-6	-	TRBD1	TRBJ2-2	TGTGCCAGCAGCCTGGACAGGGGTATACTTACCGGGGAGCTGTTTTTT	CASSLDRGILTGELFF